This passage covers 5 T cell receptor beta chains from one sample sequenced in a study of blood T cells in healthy people across ages. Primed by a sample-barcoded 5' primer and a J-beta primer mix, a second PCR proceeded for 7 to 11 cycles. TCRdb called the 5' RACE reads again in MiXCR, with one record for every CDR3 protein. The data contain 550,000 to 800,000 distinct CDR3 sequences, roughly 21% of them singletons. The sequenced sample was blood. These receptors were obtained from a man between 65 and 79 years old in good health.

V gene TRBV12-3 or TRBV12-4 combines with J gene TRBJ2-7; 12 bases line up with TRBD1. Losses at the gene ends were 8 bases for V and 4 bases for J; bases not matched to a gene: 6. CDR3 length: 14 residues. The CDR3 DNA reads TGTGCCAGCCGCCGGGACAGGGGGCTGTACGAGCAGTACTTC. Its translation is CASRRDRGLYEQYF.

This clonotype was recorded a few times. The V gene is TRBV10-3, the J gene TRBJ1-2; the D gene is possibly TRBD1 (6 bases). Germline V CDR1 and CDR2: ENHRY, SYGVKD. The CDR3 runs 14 residues. Trimming took off 0 bases at V and 4 bases at J, with 9 bases between the two ends. This CDR3 is CAISESTGSYGYTF. As DNA, the CDR3 is TGTGCCATCAGTGAGTCGACAGGTTCCTATGGCTACACCTTC.

This clonotype was recorded a few times. J is TRBJ2-7 and V is TRBV9, with 10 nucleotides matching TRBD2. Trimming removed 2 bases from V and 6 bases from J; junction bases left unmatched: 8. Germline assignment: CDR1 SGDLS and CDR2 YYNGEE. The CDR3 contains 15 residues. DNA of the CDR3: TGTGCCAGCAGCGTTCTAGCGGGAGATTGGTTCGAGCAGTACTTC. It encodes CASSVLAGDWFEQYF.

This sequence joins TRBV19 and TRBJ2-3, with 10 bases lining up with TRBD2. This CDR3 is 14 amino acids long. The J segment lost 7 bases and the V segment lost 10 bases, leaving 11 bases of the junction unmatched. Per germline, CDR1 LNHDA and CDR2 SQIVND (reference sequence). The CDR3 DNA follows: TGTGCCACCCTAAAGACTAGCGGGCCAAATACGCAGTATTTT. Protein product: CATLKTSGPNTQYF.

This chain joins TRBV14 and TRBJ2-1; D unclear. The V end was cut by 0 bases, the J end by 6 bases, with 9 bases between. The germline V gene has CDR1 SGHDN and CDR2 FVKESK. This CDR3 spans 14 amino acids. The CDR3 here is CASSQESRSNEQFF. In DNA form, the CDR3 reads TGTGCCAGCAGCCAAGAGTCCAGAAGCAATGAGCAGTTCTTC.